Shown below are 18 T cell receptor beta chains from a single sample sequenced in a study of glioma-infiltrating T cells. Amplification of TCR alpha and beta CDR3 regions from RNA used iRepertoire nested multiplex PCR. MiXCR, applied by TCRdb to the multiplex PCR reads, yields one record per CDR3 protein. This table holds 300,000 to 400,000 distinct CDR3 sequences, more than 35% found once. Material for sequencing was glioma tissue, nonneoplastic brain tissue, or PBMCs (not recorded which). The receptors here all came from a human donor with low-grade glioma or glioblastoma, undergoing nonglioma brain surgery, or in good health (not recorded which).

This clonotype appeared many times. The chain carries TRBV6-5 and TRBJ1-2; D gene ambiguous. Germline V gives CDR1 MNHEY, CDR2 SVGAGI. The CDR3 sequence is 12 residues long. V was pared by 2 bases and J by 2 bases, with 3 bases between. The CDR3 protein is CASSYQNYGYTF. In DNA form, the CDR3 reads TGTGCCAGCAGTTACCAGAACTATGGCTACACCTTC.

This rearrangement joins TRBV7-2 to TRBJ2-7; 7 bases fit TRBD2. Trimming took 4 bases from V and 2 from J; bases not matched to a gene: 14. The CDR3 spans 17 residues. Germline V lookup: CDR1 SGHTA, CDR2 FQGNSA. The CDR3 DNA reads TGTGCCAGCAGCTCGGGCCAGCTAGTGGGAGGGACCTACGAGCAGTACTTC. Protein product: CASSSGQLVGGTYEQYF. The variable domain in full, completed from reference TRBV7-2 and TRBJ2-7, reads GAGVSQSPSNKVTEKGKDVELRCDPISGHTALYWYRQSLGQGLEFLIYFQGNSAPDKSGLPSDRFSAERTGGSVSTLTIQRTQQEDSAVYLCASSSGQLVGGTYEQYFGPGTRLTVT.

The genes are TRBV29-1 and TRBJ2-6; D remains ambiguous. Germline loops: CDR1 SQVTM, CDR2 ANQGSEA. The CDR3 covers 15 residues. V lost 1 base, J lost 0 bases, and 7 bases lay in between. The CDR3: CSVEAPNSGANVLTF. DNA for the CDR3: TGCAGCGTTGAAGCACCAAACTCTGGGGCCAACGTCCTGACTTTC.

The rearrangement uses TRBV19 and TRBJ1-1; possibly TRBD1 for D (5 bases). Germline loops: CDR1 LNHDA, CDR2 SQIVND (reference sequence). The V gene lost 5 bases and the J gene lost 10 bases, with 20 bases spanning the gap. There are 14 residues in the CDR3. The CDR3 DNA reads TGTGCCAGTAGTGACCCCCGGACAAAGGGGCGAGCTTTCTTT. It translates to CASSDPRTKGRAFF.

This clonotype was counted at least ten times. CDR3 DNA: TGTGCCAGCAGTTATTACGGTTCTAGCACAGATACGCAGTATTTT. Amino acids: CASSYYGSSTDTQYF. The J gene is TRBJ2-3, the V gene TRBV6-1; D gene ambiguous. Trimming took 5 bases from V and 0 from J, leaving 12 bases between them. Germline lookup yields CDR1 MNHNS and CDR2 SASEGT. This CDR3 has 15 residues.

This clonotype has only a few counts. CDR3 bases: TGTGCCAGCAGCACCACGCCTAGCGGGAATGAGCAGTTCTTC. Translated: CASSTTPSGNEQFF. The genes are TRBV7-2 and TRBJ2-1; TRBD2 matches 8 bases. Germline lookup yields CDR1 SGHTA and CDR2 FQGNSA. The CDR3 spans 14 residues. J lost 7 bases, V lost 5 bases, and 7 bases had no gene match.

The V call is TRBV7-9, the J call TRBJ2-7; D not resolved. V was trimmed by 5 bases and J by 8 bases, leaving 19 bases between them. Germline V gives CDR1 SEHNR, CDR2 FQNEAQ (reference sequence). CDR3 length equals 14 residues. The CDR3 sequence: CASSLTGTTYKQYF. The CDR3 DNA is TGTGCCAGCAGCCTAACGGGCACGACGTACAAGCAGTACTTC.

As concerns this clonotype: This clone may be a read error of a much larger clone one base away. The chain is built from TRBV20-1 and TRBJ1-3; D unclear. The CDR3 totals 14 residues. Looked up from germline, CDR1 is DFQATT and CDR2 is SNEGSKA (reference sequence). The CDR3 here is CSARDRTAGNNIYF. The DNA of the CDR3 is TGCAGTGCTAGAGATCGGACGGCGGGAAACAACATATATTTT.

Concerning this clonotype: The junction differs from germline at one of its ends, possibly a read error. This chain links TRBV6-2 or TRBV6-3 with TRBJ2-1; tentative D call: TRBD2 (6 bases). Germline V gene sequence: CDR1 MNHEY, CDR2 SVGEGT. The CDR3 has 16 residues. The CDR3 region has the DNA TGTGCCAGCAGCCGCGCGGTAGCGGAAGAAGACAATAAGCAGTTCTTC. Its protein is CASSRAVAEEDNKQFF.

The chain uses TRBV19 and TRBJ2-7; 9 nucleotides agree with TRBD1. CDR3 length: 13 amino acids. Germline loops: CDR1 LNHDA, CDR2 SQIVND (reference sequence). V shed 4 bases and J 7 bases; nucleotides not matched to a gene: 5. The CDR3 nucleotides read TGTGCCAGTAGTAGGAACAGGGGGCAAGAGCAGTACTTC. It is translated as CASSRNRGQEQYF.

This clonotype was seen a handful of times. V and J are TRBV6-1 and TRBJ1-2; 7 nucleotides match TRBD1. The CDR3 extends over 15 amino acids. The germline CDR1 and CDR2 sequences are MNHNS and SASEGT. After removal of 6 bases from V and 8 bases from J, the junction contained 15 bases not matched to a gene. The DNA of the CDR3 is TGTGCCAGCAGGGACCTTGGACAGGTCCTTACCGGCTACACCTTC. Protein sequence: CASRDLGQVLTGYTF.

This clonotype was picked up many times. This sequence joins TRBV6-2 or TRBV6-3 and TRBJ2-7; TRBD2 is a possible D gene (6 bases). CDR1 is MNHEY, CDR2 SVGEGT, per germline. The V end lost 7 bases, the J end lost 2 bases, and 18 bases lay between the germline ends. This CDR3 has 15 residues. CDR3 sequence: CASTTGPGVTYEQYF. The CDR3 bases are TGTGCCAGCACCACCGGGCCGGGGGTCACCTACGAGCAGTACTTC.

The rearrangement links TRBV10-3 to TRBJ2-7, with TRBD2 matching 9 bases. The CDR3 is made up of 15 amino acids. The J segment lost 4 bases and the V segment lost 0 bases, leaving 4 bases of the junction unmatched. Germline V gives CDR1 ENHRY, CDR2 SYGVKD. The DNA for the CDR3 is TGTGCCATCAGTGAGTCCCTAGCGGGAATGTACGAGCAGTACTTC. Translation: CAISESLAGMYEQYF.

This rearrangement joins TRBV25-1 to TRBJ2-7, with D maybe TRBD1 (5 bases). The CDR3 is 15 amino acids. Looked up from germline, CDR1 is MGHDK and CDR2 is SYGVNS. V gave up 1 base and J gave up 5 bases, with 15 bases separating them. The CDR3 loop is CASSELIPDTDEQYF. CDR3 bases: TGTGCCAGCAGTGAATTAATTCCGGACACCGACGAGCAGTACTTC.

The chain is built from TRBV28 and TRBJ2-7; TRBD2 might be the D (6 bases). Trimming removed 3 bases from V and 0 bases from J, with 12 bases in between. Germline lookup yields CDR1 MDHEN and CDR2 SYDVKM. The CDR3 is made up of 15 amino acids. CDR3 sequence: CASSFGGFSSYEQYF. The CDR3 nucleotides read TGTGCCAGCAGTTTCGGAGGGTTTAGCTCCTACGAGCAGTACTTC. The full variable domain, its missing parts supplied by reference TRBV28 and TRBJ2-7, is DVKVTQSSRYLVKRTGEKVFLECVQDMDHENMFWYRQDPGLGLRLIYFSYDVKMKEKGDIPEGYSVSREKKERFSLILESASTNQTSMYLCASSFGGFSSYEQYFGPGTRLTVT.

In its sample, this clonotype was seen many times. The V gene is TRBV27, the J gene TRBJ2-2; TRBD2 matches 14 bases. This CDR3 region has 17 residues. From germline, CDR1 is MNHEY and CDR2 SMNVEV (reference sequence). V lost 7 bases, J lost 6 bases, and 10 bases stayed unmatched. DNA of the CDR3: TGTGCCAGCACCGCCGGGACTAGCGGGAGTAGGGCCGGGGAGCTGTTTTTT. Encoded protein: CASTAGTSGSRAGELFF.

This clonotype showed up many times. DNA for the CDR3: TGTGCCACCAGCCCCCATGGGAACACCATATATTTT. Its protein is CATSPHGNTIYF. The chain links TRBV15 to TRBJ1-3; D gene unclear. Trimming took 5 bases from V and 7 from J, leaving 9 bases between them. The CDR3 totals 12 residues. The germline CDR1 and CDR2 sequences are LNHNV and YYDKDF (reference sequence).

Concerning this clonotype itself: A much larger clonotype is one base distant, so this may be a read error. V and J are TRBV28 and TRBJ2-3, with a weak D call TRBD1 (6 bases). The length of the CDR3 is 13 residues. Germline values: CDR1 MDHEN, CDR2 SYDVKM. CDR3: CACSVRTADTQYF. CDR3 DNA sequence: TGTGCCTGCAGTGTTAGGACAGCTGATACGCAGTATTTT.